This T cell receptor (beta chain) appears in the sequencing data of a study of cytomegalovirus exposure and HLA in healthy donors. Each donor was nominally healthy when sampled (though unrecorded immune exposures were likely). Germline values: CDR1 MNHEY, CDR2 SMNVEV (reference sequence). The CDR3 is 14 residues long. Trimming removed 8 bases at V and 5 bases at J, with 18 bases between. Researchers ran the PCR with 60 Vbeta and 13 Jbeta primers. Assay: immunoSEQ multiplex PCR; the TCRdb copy retains only in-frame clones and omits some. This table has some 180,000 clones, roughly 79% appearing once. Sequenced sample: PBMCs. This TCR was recovered from a man aged 25 to 40 in good health and CMV-seronegative. The rearrangement links TRBV27 to TRBJ1-1; D remains unclear. The CDR3 sequence: CASRWGVGSTEAFF. The CDR3 DNA reads as TGTGCCAGCCGGTGGGGAGTAGGGAGTACTGAAGCTTTCTTT.